This entry describes one T cell receptor beta chain. A second PCR of 7 to 11 cycles used a sample-barcoded 5' primer and a J-beta primer mix. Each cDNA molecule carried a tag from a template-switch adaptor that contained 12 random nucleotides. TCRdb re-called the 5' RACE reads through MiXCR, storing one row per CDR3 protein. The sample contains about 1.8 million distinct CDR3 sequences, 49% of which appear only once. This sample is part of a study of blood T cells in healthy people across ages. Isolation per sample recovered at least 7 million PBMCs. This sequence originates from a woman between 40 and 50 years old in good health. The sequenced material came from blood.

CDR3 in DNA: TGTGCCAGCGGGGGAGGGGACCGCCGAAGAGAGACCCAGTACTTC. Translating it yields CASGGGDRRRETQYF. This chain connects TRBV7-9 to TRBJ2-5; 7 bases fit TRBD2. This CDR3 comprises 15 residues. V dropped 8 bases and J dropped 4; count of bases not matched to a gene: 13. Germline V gene lookup returns CDR1 SEHNR and CDR2 FQNEAQ (reference sequence).